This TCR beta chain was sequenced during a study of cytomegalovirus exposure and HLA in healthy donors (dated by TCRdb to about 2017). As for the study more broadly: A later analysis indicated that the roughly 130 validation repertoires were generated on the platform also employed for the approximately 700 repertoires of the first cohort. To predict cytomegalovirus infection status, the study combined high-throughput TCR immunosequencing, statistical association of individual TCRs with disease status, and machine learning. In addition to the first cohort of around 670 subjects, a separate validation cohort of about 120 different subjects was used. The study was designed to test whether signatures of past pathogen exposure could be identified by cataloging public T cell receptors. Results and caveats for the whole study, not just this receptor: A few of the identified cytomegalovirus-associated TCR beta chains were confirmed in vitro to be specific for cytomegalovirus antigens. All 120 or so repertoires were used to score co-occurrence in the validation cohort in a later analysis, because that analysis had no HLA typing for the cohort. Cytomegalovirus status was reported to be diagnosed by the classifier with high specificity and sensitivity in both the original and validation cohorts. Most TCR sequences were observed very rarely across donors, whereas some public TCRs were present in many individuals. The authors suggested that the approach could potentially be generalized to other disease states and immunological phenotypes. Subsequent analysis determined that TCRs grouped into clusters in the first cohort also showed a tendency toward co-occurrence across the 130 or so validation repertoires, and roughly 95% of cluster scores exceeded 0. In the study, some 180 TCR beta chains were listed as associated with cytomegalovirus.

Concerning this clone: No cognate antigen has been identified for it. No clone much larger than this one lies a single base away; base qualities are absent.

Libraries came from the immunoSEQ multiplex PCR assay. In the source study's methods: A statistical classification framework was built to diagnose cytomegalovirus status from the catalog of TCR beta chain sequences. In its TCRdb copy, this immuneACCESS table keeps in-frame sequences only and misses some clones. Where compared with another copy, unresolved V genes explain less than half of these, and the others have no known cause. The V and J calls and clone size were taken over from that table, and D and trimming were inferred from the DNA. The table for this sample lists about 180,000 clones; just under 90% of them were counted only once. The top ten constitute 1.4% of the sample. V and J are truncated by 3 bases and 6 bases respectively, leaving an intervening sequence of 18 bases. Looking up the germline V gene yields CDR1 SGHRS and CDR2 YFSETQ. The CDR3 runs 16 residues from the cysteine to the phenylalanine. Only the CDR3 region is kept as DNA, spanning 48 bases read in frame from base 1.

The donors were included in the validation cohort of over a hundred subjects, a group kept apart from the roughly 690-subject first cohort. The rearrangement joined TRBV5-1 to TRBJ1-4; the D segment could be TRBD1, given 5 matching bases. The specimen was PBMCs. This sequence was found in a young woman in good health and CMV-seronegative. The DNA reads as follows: TGCGCCAGCAGCTGGACACCGCAGGCGGGGGATGAAAAACTGTTTTTT. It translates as CASSWTPQAGDEKLFF.